Listed below are T cell receptor beta chains from one sample, sequenced in a study of T cell responses to AZD1222 COVID-19 vaccine. The table came from immunoSEQ multiplex PCR; TCRdb's copy has only in-frame clones and leaves some out. The repertoire includes 99,000 or so clones, 80% to 90% of them detected once, and more than 6.5% sits in the top ten. Sequenced here: peripheral blood, sampled on day 0 of AZD1222 vaccination. These receptors were taken from an adult in good health. CDR3s include the opening cysteine and the closing phenylalanine or tryptophan. D genes are given only for firm matches. Rows give clone size only sometimes, using once, few, many, or a class for an expanded clone.

j_call v_call d_call clone_size cdr3_nt cdr3_aa
TRBJ1-5 TRBV5-1 NA medium-sized TGCGCCAGCAGCCCGAAGGAGGGCAATAATCAGCCCCAGCATTTT CASSPKEGNNQPQHF
TRBJ2-3 TRBV10-3 NA NA TGTGCCATCAGTGAGTCTCTGTCTGGGGGCACAGATACGCAGTATTTT CAISESLSGGTDTQYF
TRBJ1-4 TRBV28 NA NA TGTGCCAGCAGCCACCGGGGAGCAACTAATGAAAAACTGTTTTTT CASSHRGATNEKLFF
TRBJ2-3 TRBV7-9 TRBD1 NA TGTGCCAGCAGCCTCCGGGACAGGGTTATAACAGATACGCAGTATTTT CASSLRDRVITDTQYF
TRBJ1-3 TRBV5-1 NA once TGCGCCAGCAGCTTGTCGGGGGTACCCCGAGTCTCTGGAAACACCATATATTTT CASSLSGVPRVSGNTIYF
TRBJ1-1 TRBV5-1 NA NA TGCGCCAGCAGCTTGGGGCAGGGTAGGAACACTGAAGCTTTCTTT CASSLGQGRNTEAFF
TRBJ2-3 TRBV13 TRBD1 NA TGTGCCAGCAGCTTATTGTCGGCTCAGGGGCAGGGGGACACAGATACGCAGTATTTT CASSLLSAQGQGDTDTQYF
TRBJ1-4 TRBV5-1 NA NA TGCGCCAGCAGCTCGGACGTGATTGAAAAACTGTTTTTT CASSSDVIEKLFF
TRBJ2-2 TRBV10-1 NA NA TGCGCCAGCAGCGCCGACCGGGACAGGGAGCTGTTTTTT CASSADRDRELFF
TRBJ1-5 TRBV28 NA NA TGTGCCAGCAGTTTTGTAAGACAGACATATAGCAATCAGCCCCAGCATTTT CASSFVRQTYSNQPQHF
TRBJ2-2 TRBV7-2 TRBD2 NA TGTGCCAGCAGCTTGCCCGGGACTAGTTCCCGGGAGCTGTTTTTT CASSLPGTSSRELFF
TRBJ2-5 TRBV24-1 TRBD2 NA TGTGCCACCAGTGATTTTAACTCGGGGGGACTAGAGACCCAGTACTTC CATSDFNSGGLETQYF
TRBJ2-5 TRBV7-9 NA NA TGTGCCAGCAGCTTAAGCGGCGGGACTCTAGAGACCCAGTACTTC CASSLSGGTLETQYF
TRBJ1-6 TRBV19 TRBD1 NA TGTGCCAGTAGACCGGGGGACAGGGGATTATCACCCCTCCACTTT CASRPGDRGLSPLHF
TRBJ1-2 TRBV24-1 NA NA TGTGCCACCAGTGGGGCCAGGGTGGACTATGGCTACACCTTC CATSGARVDYGYTF